Following are 26 T cell receptor beta chains from one sample sequenced in a study of post-analysis software for immune sequencing data. For these receptors, no antigen is known. Study-level points and caveats: Patients carried roughly 5 TRBV segments more frequently than controls did, and TRBV5-6, TRBV5-1 and TRBV20-1 were among them.

Prepared TCR beta cDNA libraries contained unique molecular identifiers. TCRdb redid the calling of the PCR reads with MiXCR, one entry per CDR3 protein. Seen here are about 400,000 distinct CDR3 sequences, 30% to 45% observed once, and the top ten hold 13%. Sequences were obtained from blood. The source of these receptors is a girl aged 10-17 years with multiple sclerosis.

This clonotype was observed a handful of times. This rearrangement joins TRBV25-1 to TRBJ1-1, with 7 bases lining up with TRBD1. V shed 4 bases and J 5 bases; nucleotides not matched to a gene: 7. Germline V gives CDR1 MGHDK, CDR2 SYGVNS. The CDR3 has 14 residues. CDR3 DNA: TGTGCCAGCAGTGGACAGGGATGGGATACTGAAGCTTTCTTT. Its translation is CASSGQGWDTEAFF.

This clonotype showed up just once. CDR3 nucleotides: TGCAGTGCTCCGGGACTAGCGGGGGGGGAGAATGAGCAGTTCTTC. Translated: CSAPGLAGGENEQFF. V and J are TRBV20-1 and TRBJ2-1; the match to TRBD2 covers 16 bases. Germline assignment: CDR1 DFQATT and CDR2 SNEGSKA (reference sequence). The junction had 5 bases not matched to a gene; V was cut back by 5 bases and J by 7 bases. This CDR3 has 15 residues.

The gene calls are TRBV29-1 and TRBJ2-5; 7 nucleotides line up with TRBD1. This CDR3 comprises 13 residues. Germline V gene data show CDR1 as SQVTM and CDR2 as ANQGSEA. V was pared by 4 bases and J by 2 bases, with 4 bases of the junction left unmatched. The CDR3 nucleotides are TGCAGCGTTGTGACAGGGCGGCAAGAGACCCAGTACTTC. Encoded protein: CSVVTGRQETQYF.

The table lists this clonotype with a few counts. This chain joins TRBV6-5 and TRBJ2-2; D is possibly TRBD1 (5 bases). In germline, CDR1 is MNHEY, CDR2 SVGAGI. Deletions cut 1 base from V and 4 bases from J, with 16 bases between. The CDR3 has 17 amino acids. This CDR3 reads CASSYYAGIMVTGELFF. The CDR3 bases are TGTGCCAGCAGTTACTACGCAGGGATTATGGTCACCGGGGAGCTGTTTTTT.

The chain employs TRBV9 and TRBJ2-5, with 12 positions matching TRBD2. There are 19 residues in the CDR3. Germline CDR1 and CDR2: SGDLS and YYNGEE. V lost 3 bases to trimming and J lost 1 base; unmatched junction nucleotides: 13. CDR3 loop: CASSDSGDTSGGPQETQYF. The CDR3 bases are TGTGCCAGCAGCGACTCAGGGGACACTAGCGGGGGGCCCCAAGAGACCCAGTACTTC.

J is TRBJ2-1 and V is TRBV7-9; the match to TRBD1 covers 7 bases. Germline V lookup: CDR1 SEHNR, CDR2 FQNEAQ (reference sequence). There are 13 residues in the CDR3. The V segment lost 7 bases and the J segment 3 bases; nucleotides outside the gene matches: 3. In DNA form, the CDR3 reads TGTGCCAGCATGGCAGGGGGCTACAATGAGCAGTTCTTC. Translation gives CASMAGGYNEQFF.

Note on this clonotype: The junction departs from the called germline gene at one end, perhaps through a read error. V gene TRBV7-7 combines with J gene TRBJ2-3, with no clear D. There are 13 residues in the CDR3. Per germline, CDR1 SSHAT and CDR2 FNYEAQ (reference sequence). The CDR3 is CASSLVYTDTQYF. CDR3 nucleotides: TGTGCTAGCAGCTTAGTTTACACAGATACGCAGTATTTT.

This clonotype was seen repeatedly, ten times or more. This chain joins TRBV3-1 and TRBJ1-2; unclear D gene. V gave up 4 bases and J gave up 8 bases, with 20 bases separating them. Germline assignment: CDR1 LGHDT and CDR2 YNNKEL (reference sequence). This CDR3 region has 15 residues. The CDR3 loop is CASSPAAGVRMGYTF. The CDR3 coding sequence is TGTGCCAGCAGCCCCGCGGCGGGAGTCCGAATGGGCTACACCTTC.

This sequence joins TRBV29-1 and TRBJ2-3; 7 nucleotides line up with TRBD1. Germline CDR1 and CDR2: SQVTM and ANQGSEA. The length of the CDR3 is 14 residues. The ends lost 6 bases at V and 1 base at J; junction bases unmatched: 7. This CDR3 is CSVITGTGTDTQYF. CDR3 nucleotides: TGCAGCGTCATAACAGGGACAGGCACAGATACGCAGTATTTT.

V usage is TRBV18 and J usage is TRBJ2-3; unclear D gene. This CDR3 spans 15 amino acids. V lost 6 bases, J lost 3 bases, and 16 bases lay in between. CDR1 and CDR2 (germline): KGHSH, LQKENI. CDR3 bases: TGTGCCAGCTCGGCCCGTCCCTTGGAAACAGATACGCAGTATTTT. Amino acids: CASSARPLETDTQYF.

The chain couples TRBV15 to TRBJ2-3, with 7 bases lining up with TRBD2. V was pared by 0 bases and J by 10 bases, with 7 bases of the junction left unmatched. The germline gives CDR1 LNHNV, CDR2 YYDKDF (reference sequence). The CDR3 length is 14 residues. CDR3 nucleotide sequence: TGTGCCACCAGCAGAGATCTCAGCGGGGAGGCGCAGTATTTT. This gives the protein CATSRDLSGEAQYF.

This clonotype has only a few counts. The chain is built from TRBV6-5 and TRBJ2-3, with D possibly matching TRBD1 (5 bases). Germline V gene data show CDR1 as MNHEY and CDR2 as SVGAGI. The CDR3 is 15 residues long. V lost 0 bases and J 7 bases, leaving 14 bases between the germline ends. CDR3 residues: CASSYSMGPGHTQYF. Written as DNA, the CDR3 is TGTGCCAGCAGTTACTCGATGGGGCCCGGGCATACGCAGTATTTT.

The chain is built from TRBV9 and TRBJ2-5, with TRBD2 matching 14 bases. Germline loops: CDR1 SGDLS, CDR2 YYNGEE. This CDR3 comprises 18 residues. The J segment lost 2 bases and the V segment lost 4 bases, leaving 10 bases of the junction unmatched. DNA of the CDR3: TGTGCCAGCAGCCCAGGGACTAGCGGGGGAACTTTACAAGAGACCCAGTACTTC. This gives the protein CASSPGTSGGTLQETQYF.

This clonotype has just a few counts. The genes are TRBV20-1 and TRBJ1-2, with TRBD1 matching over 8 bases. This CDR3 has 16 amino acids. Germline-derived CDR1 and CDR2 are DFQATT and SNEGSKA (reference sequence). J was trimmed by 2 bases and V by 0 bases; bases with no gene match: 8. The CDR3, as DNA: TGCAGTGCTAGAGACACGGTGGGACAGGCCAACTATGGCTACACCTTC. Translated, it gives CSARDTVGQANYGYTF.

The chain employs TRBV29-1 and TRBJ2-1; 13 bases are a match to TRBD2. Germline V gene sequence: CDR1 SQVTM, CDR2 ANQGSEA. The V gene end was trimmed by 0 bases and the J gene end by 7 bases; junction bases not matched to a gene: 0. The CDR3 runs to 14 residues. The CDR3 DNA reads TGCAGCGTTGAAGAACTAGCGGGGGGGAATGAGCAGTTCTTC. This sequence encodes CSVEELAGGNEQFF.

This clonotype was seen a handful of times. The gene calls are TRBV6-2 or TRBV6-3 and TRBJ2-1; TRBD1 matches at 7 bases. V was clipped by 7 bases and J by 9 bases; unmatched bases: 12. The germline gives CDR1 MNHEY, CDR2 SVGEGT. The CDR3 spans 14 residues. CDR3 sequence reads: CASTYRQGTIEQFF. The CDR3 nucleotides read TGTGCCAGCACCTACCGACAGGGTACGATTGAGCAGTTCTTC.

This sequence joins TRBV6-5 and TRBJ2-1, with 11 bases fitting TRBD1. The V gene end was trimmed by 0 bases and the J gene end by 6 bases; junction bases not matched to a gene: 1. CDR1 and CDR2 from the germline V gene are MNHEY and SVGAGI. The CDR3 sequence is 15 residues long. CDR3 protein: CASSYSGTGGNEQFF. The CDR3 region has the DNA TGTGCCAGCAGTTACTCCGGGACAGGGGGCAATGAGCAGTTCTTC.

This clonotype was picked up a small number of times. This chain joins TRBV7-9 and TRBJ1-6; D is unresolved. Between the trimmed V and J ends, which lost 5 bases and 1 base, there was a span of 9 bases. Germline V gene lookup returns CDR1 SEHNR and CDR2 FQNEAQ (reference sequence). The CDR3 loop spans 15 amino acids. The CDR3 sequence: CASSATGSYNSPLHF. The CDR3 nucleotides are TGTGCCAGCAGCGCAACTGGTTCCTATAATTCACCCCTCCACTTT.

The chain is built from TRBV4-2 and TRBJ1-5; D is ambiguous. The CDR3 is 13 residues long. Trimming stripped 1 base from V and 2 bases from J, with 3 bases between. The V gene's germline CDR1 is LGHNA and CDR2 YNFKEQ. CDR3 coding DNA: TGTGCCAGCAGCCAAGCGGGCAATCAGCCCCAGCATTTT. Its protein product is CASSQAGNQPQHF.

This clonotype occurred many times. The germline gene is not matched at one end of the junction; a read error may be the cause. The chain recombines TRBV5-1 with TRBJ2-7; 10 bases are a match to TRBD1. The CDR3 runs to 14 residues. CDR1 is SGHRS and CDR2 is YFSETQ in the germline V gene. The CDR3 DNA is TGTGCCAGCTCACCAGGGACAGGGGCCTACGAGCAGTACTTC. Translation: CASSPGTGAYEQYF.

The chain combines TRBV12-3 or TRBV12-4 with TRBJ1-5, with unresolved D. This CDR3 has 12 amino acids. V was trimmed by 5 bases and J by 5 bases, leaving 7 bases between them. CDR3 sequence: CASSPDYQPQHF. The CDR3 nucleotides are TGTGCCAGCAGTCCCGATTATCAGCCCCAGCATTTT.

This clonotype was seen more than once but under ten times. The chain employs TRBV4-3 and TRBJ2-1; 12 nucleotides align to TRBD2. The CDR3 is 18 residues long. Germline V lookup: CDR1 LGHNA, CDR2 YSLEER. V dropped 0 bases and J dropped 2; count of bases not matched to a gene: 5. The CDR3 coding sequence is TGCGCCAGCAGCCAAGACCCCTCTAGCGGGGGGGCCTACAATGAGCAGTTCTTC. Amino acid sequence: CASSQDPSSGGAYNEQFF.

V and J are TRBV7-2 and TRBJ1-2; TRBD1 is a possible D gene (5 bases). V lost 5 bases, J lost 2 bases, and 15 bases lay in between. Germline lookup yields CDR1 SGHTA and CDR2 FQGNSA. The CDR3 consists of 15 residues. The CDR3 DNA reads TGTGCCAGCAGCCCTAGTTCTGGGGGGAACTATGGCTACACCTTC. Amino acids: CASSPSSGGNYGYTF.

In its sample, this clonotype was seen a few times. V and J are TRBV5-1 and TRBJ2-7; D possibly uses TRBD1 or TRBD2 (5 bases each). Germline V gene sequence: CDR1 SGHRS, CDR2 YFSETQ. This CDR3 contains 16 residues. Trimming left V 4 bases short and J 2 bases short, with 19 bases between. DNA for the CDR3: TGCGCCAGCAGCCGAAAGAGGGGCCCAGAAACCTACGAGCAGTACTTC. As protein: CASSRKRGPETYEQYF. Full variable domain (outside the CDR3, taken from reference TRBV5-1 and TRBJ2-7): KAGVTQTPRYLIKTRGQQVTLSCSPISGHRSVSWYQQTPGQGLQFLFEYFSETQRNKGNFPGRFSGRQFSNSRSEMNVSTLELGDSALYLCASSRKRGPETYEQYFGPGTRLTVT.

This clonotype was counted only a few times. The DNA of the CDR3 is TGTGCCAGCAGCTATGCGGGTCTCACAGATACGCAGTATTTT. Its protein is CASSYAGLTDTQYF. The genes are TRBV7-9 and TRBJ2-3; maybe TRBD2 (5 bases). Trimming cost V 4 bases and J 2 bases, with 10 bases left between them. The germline V gene has CDR1 SEHNR and CDR2 FQNEAQ (reference sequence). The CDR3 is 14 residues long.

The chain joins TRBV2 to TRBJ1-1; unclear D gene. Trimming removed 0 bases at V and 4 bases at J, with 6 bases between. This CDR3 is 13 amino acids long. Germline V gene data show CDR1 as SNHLY and CDR2 as FYNNEI. For the CDR3, the DNA is TGTGCCAGCAGTGAAGCAGAGGGCACTGAAGCTTTCTTT. Encoded protein: CASSEAEGTEAFF.